The entry below describes one TCR beta chain. Its binding antigen is unknown. Base qualities are not recorded, but no much larger clone differs from it by a single base. This record belongs to a study of blood T cells in healthy people across ages (dated by TCRdb to about 2015). A note on the overall study: In model experiments, template switching captured about one uniquely barcoded TCR beta cDNA molecule for every two T cells. To track age-related changes in TCR beta repertoire diversity, the study relied on deep sequencing normalized with unique cDNA molecular identifiers. Donors were grouped into four age groups: young (average approximately 15 years), middle-aged (roughly 38), aged (around 62) and long-lived (around 80). To avoid experimental bias, donors of different ages were distributed randomly across sequencing lanes. The study analyzed two additional independent replicas of 1 million unique cDNA reads from the same blood draw for two donors, one aged 18 to 30 and one aged 80 or older. Study-wide conclusions, independent of this receptor: Conclusive comparison of naive and antigen-experienced compartments was prevented by the profiling of bulk unsorted PBMCs. As age increased, observed TCR beta diversity per million T cells dropped in a roughly linear way, and a significant reduction was already evident by age about 36. Compared with the aged group, more naive CD4+ T cells, fewer expanded clones and increased TCR diversity were shown by the long-lived group, suggesting age selection. There was a strong correlation between observed TCR beta diversity and the percentage of naive T cells measured by flow cytometry. Estimates of total diversity based on one million sequenced T cells were regarded as lower bounds and as underestimates. Donor CMV infection status was unknown, potentially confounding age-related changes in expanded clonotypes.

CDR1 and CDR2 are drawn from the germline V gene: ENHRY, SYGVKD. Trimming costs V 8 bases and J 0 bases, and their ends lie 14 bases apart. The CDR3 runs 16 residues from the cysteine to the phenylalanine. The sequence is cut down to CDR3 DNA, 48 bases in frame from base 1. The library came from 5' RACE. Sequencing was performed on an Illumina HiSeq 2500. A second PCR of about 6 to 11 cycles was performed with a sample-barcoded 5' primer and a J-beta primer mix. A unique molecular identifier was introduced onto each TCR beta cDNA molecule by a template-switch 5' adaptor carrying 12 random nucleotides. Each sample yielded at least 3 million CDR3-containing paired-end reads. The Mint cDNA synthesis kit, primed by a TRBC-specific oligonucleotide, was used to synthesize first-strand cDNA from all RNA. All cDNA was treated with uracil-DNA glycosylase and then went through a first 18-cycle PCR with the universal primers M1SS and BC2_uni_R. Regarding the original processing steps: For normalization, 1 million high-quality reads were randomly selected from each sample, with every read carrying a distinct molecular identifier. Reads with shared molecular identifiers were discarded instead of being binned into consensus sequences. CDR3 identification, clonotype clustering and error correction used MiTCR with a Q25 quality threshold and the strictest error-elimination algorithm. A nonparametric unseen species model with Euler transformation was used to estimate a lower bound on total TCR beta diversity. Starting from the raw public reads, TCRdb applied fastp trimming at Q25, assembled clones with MiXCR and retained in-frame beta chains. Entries are consolidated by CDR3 protein sequence, retaining the most common genes and DNA. The V and J calls reflect TCRdb's pipeline rather than the authors' work. Across this sample there are hundreds of thousands of distinct CDR3 sequences, with over 45% seen only once. The leading ten clones occupy approximately 20% of the sample.

Systemically healthy Caucasian individuals from Russia, 39 in total and aged about 6 to 95 years, were included as donors. Each donor gave about 9.7 milliliters of peripheral blood, drawn into EDTA-treated Vacutainer tubes. Ficoll-Paque density-gradient centrifugation was used to isolate PBMCs, with at least 7 million per sample. Total RNA was extracted from PBMCs with Trizol reagent, with at least 5 micrograms obtained per sample. For every donor, an aliquot of PBMCs went through flow cytometry to measure the percentages of naive CD45RAhigh/CD27high T cells. The material sequenced was blood. The sequence is built from TRBV10-3 and TRBJ2-6, with the D gene too uncertain to name. This receptor was obtained from a man aged 30 to 39 in good health. The DNA reads as follows: TGTGCCATCCGACCGGTAGGGAACTCTGGGGCCAACGTCCTGACTTTC. This sequence encodes CAIRPVGNSGANVLTF.